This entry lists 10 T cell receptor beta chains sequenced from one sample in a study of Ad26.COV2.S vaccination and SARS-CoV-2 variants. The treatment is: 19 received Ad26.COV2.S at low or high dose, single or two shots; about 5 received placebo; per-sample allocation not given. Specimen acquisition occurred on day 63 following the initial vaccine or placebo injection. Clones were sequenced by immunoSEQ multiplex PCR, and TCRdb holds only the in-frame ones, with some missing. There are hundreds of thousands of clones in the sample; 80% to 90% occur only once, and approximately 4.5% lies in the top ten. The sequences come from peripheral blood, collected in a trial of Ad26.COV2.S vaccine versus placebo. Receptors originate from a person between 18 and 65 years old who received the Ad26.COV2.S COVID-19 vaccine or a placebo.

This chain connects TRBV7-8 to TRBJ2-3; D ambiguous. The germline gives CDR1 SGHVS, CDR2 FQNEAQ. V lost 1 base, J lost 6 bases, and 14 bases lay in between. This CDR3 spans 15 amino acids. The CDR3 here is CASSLGSYLSDTQYF. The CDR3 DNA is TGTGCCAGCAGCTTAGGCTCCTATTTATCGGATACGCAGTATTTT.

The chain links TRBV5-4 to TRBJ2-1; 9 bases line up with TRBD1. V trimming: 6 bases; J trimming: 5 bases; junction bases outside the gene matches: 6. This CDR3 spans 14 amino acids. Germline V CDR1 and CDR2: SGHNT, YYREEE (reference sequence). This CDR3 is CASTRTGANNEQFF. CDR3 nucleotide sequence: TGTGCCAGCACCCGGACAGGGGCAAACAATGAGCAGTTCTTC. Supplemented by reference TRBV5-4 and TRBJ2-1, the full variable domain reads ETGVTQSPTHLIKTRGQQVTLRCSSQSGHNTVSWYQQALGQGPQFIFQYYREEENGRGNFPPRFSGLQFPNYSSELNVNALELDDSALYLCASTRTGANNEQFFGPGTRLTVL.

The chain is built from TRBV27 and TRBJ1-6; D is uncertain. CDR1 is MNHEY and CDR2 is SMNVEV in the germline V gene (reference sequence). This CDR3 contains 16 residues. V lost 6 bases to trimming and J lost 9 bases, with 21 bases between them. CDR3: CASSPWRTVGSSPLHF. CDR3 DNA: TGTGCCAGCAGCCCATGGAGGACTGTCGGAAGTTCACCCCTCCACTTT.

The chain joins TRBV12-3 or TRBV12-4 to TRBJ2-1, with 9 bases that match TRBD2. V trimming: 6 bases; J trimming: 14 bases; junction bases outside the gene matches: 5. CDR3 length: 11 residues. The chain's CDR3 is CASSSGTSKFF. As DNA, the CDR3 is TGTGCCAGCAGCTCCGGGACTAGCAAGTTCTTC.

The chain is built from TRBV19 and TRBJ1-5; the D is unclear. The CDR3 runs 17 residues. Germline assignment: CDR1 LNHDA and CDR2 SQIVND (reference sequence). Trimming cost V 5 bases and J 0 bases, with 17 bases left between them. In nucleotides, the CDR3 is TGTGCCAGTAGTGATGCGGCCGTGCAGTATAGCAATCAGCCCCAGCATTTT. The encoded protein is CASSDAAVQYSNQPQHF.

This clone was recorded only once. CDR3 coding DNA: TGTGCCAGCAGCCAGGCCGAAGACACGAAGAACACTGAAGCTTTCTTT. This encodes CASSQAEDTKNTEAFF. The V and J genes are TRBV14 and TRBJ1-1; D is undetermined. Trimming removed 3 bases from V and 1 base from J, with 15 bases in between. The CDR3 spans 16 residues. CDR1 SGHDN and CDR2 FVKESK come from the germline V gene.

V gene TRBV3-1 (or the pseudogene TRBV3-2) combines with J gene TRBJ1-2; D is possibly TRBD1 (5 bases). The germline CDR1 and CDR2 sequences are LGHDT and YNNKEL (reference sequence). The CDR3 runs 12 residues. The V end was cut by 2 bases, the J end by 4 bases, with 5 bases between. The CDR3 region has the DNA TGTGCCAGCAGCCAAACAGGCTATGGCTACACCTTC. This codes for CASSQTGYGYTF.

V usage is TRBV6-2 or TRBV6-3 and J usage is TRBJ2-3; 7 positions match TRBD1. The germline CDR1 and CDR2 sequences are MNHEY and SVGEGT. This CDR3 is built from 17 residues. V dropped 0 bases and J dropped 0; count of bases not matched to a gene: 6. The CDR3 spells CASSYSRGQRSTDTQYF. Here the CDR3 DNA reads TGTGCCAGCAGTTACTCGAGGGGACAGAGGAGCACAGATACGCAGTATTTT.

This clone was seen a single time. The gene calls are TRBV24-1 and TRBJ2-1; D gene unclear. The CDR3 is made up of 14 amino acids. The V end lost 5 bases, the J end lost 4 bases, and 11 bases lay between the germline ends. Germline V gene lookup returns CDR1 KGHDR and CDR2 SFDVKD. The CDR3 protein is CATSAGPPYNEQFF. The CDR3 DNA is TGTGCCACCAGTGCTGGGCCGCCTTACAATGAGCAGTTCTTC.

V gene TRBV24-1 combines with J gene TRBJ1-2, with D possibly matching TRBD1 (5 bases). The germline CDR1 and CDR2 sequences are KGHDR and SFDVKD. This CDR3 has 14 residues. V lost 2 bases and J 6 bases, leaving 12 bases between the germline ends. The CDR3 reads CATSDSGTTHGYTF. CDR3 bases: TGTGCCACCAGTGATTCCGGGACGACTCATGGCTACACCTTC.